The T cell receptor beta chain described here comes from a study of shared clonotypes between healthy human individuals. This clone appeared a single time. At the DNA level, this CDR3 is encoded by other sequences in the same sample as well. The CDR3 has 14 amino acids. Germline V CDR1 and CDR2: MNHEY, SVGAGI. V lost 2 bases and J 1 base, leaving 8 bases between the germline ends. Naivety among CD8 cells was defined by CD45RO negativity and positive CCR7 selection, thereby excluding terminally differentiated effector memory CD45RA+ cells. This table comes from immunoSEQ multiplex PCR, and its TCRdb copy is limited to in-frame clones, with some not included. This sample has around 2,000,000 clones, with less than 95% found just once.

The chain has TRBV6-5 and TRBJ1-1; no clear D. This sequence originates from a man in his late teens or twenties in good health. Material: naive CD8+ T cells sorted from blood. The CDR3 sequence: CASSYGSGNTEAFF. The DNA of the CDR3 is TGTGCCAGCAGTTACGGTTCGGGGAACACTGAAGCTTTCTTT.